These T cell receptor beta chains were read from a single sample in a study of identical twins. Using its own MiXCR run on the 5' RACE reads, TCRdb lists one record per CDR3 protein. The data show about 210,000 distinct CDR3 sequences, with around 10% seen just once and roughly 5% held by the top ten. Sequencing input: memory (CD45RO+) T cells sorted from blood. The receptors stem from a woman in her late teens or twenties in good health. The CDR3 runs from the conserved cysteine through the conserved F or W. D genes are given only for firm matches. Clone sizes are given selectively: once, few, many, or a class where the clone is expanded.

TRBV11-2	-	few	TRBJ2-3	CASSPTGGGFGQYF	TGTGCCAGCAGCCCCACCGGAGGGGGGTTCGGGCAGTATTTT
TRBV29-1	-	-	TRBJ1-2	CSVVGVGYGYTF	TGCAGCGTTGTTGGGGTAGGGTATGGCTACACCTTC
TRBV19	-	-	TRBJ1-1	CASSPLRRGGTEAFF	TGTGCCAGTAGTCCCCTGAGACGGGGCGGCACTGAAGCTTTCTTT
TRBV4-1	-	-	TRBJ2-7	CASSQDVLAVYEQYF	TGCGCCAGCAGCCAAGATGTACTAGCTGTCTACGAGCAGTACTTC
TRBV11-3	TRBD2	few	TRBJ2-1	CASSLTSGGVGEQFF	TGTGCCAGCAGCTTGACTAGCGGGGGCGTAGGGGAGCAGTTCTTC
TRBV9	TRBD2	-	TRBJ2-7	CASSVSVFGRAPYEQYF	TGTGCCAGCAGCGTTTCTGTCTTCGGGAGGGCCCCCTACGAGCAGTACTTC
TRBV20-1	TRBD1	few	TRBJ1-1	CSATSGTDIEAFF	TGCAGTGCTACCTCCGGGACAGATATCGAAGCTTTCTTT
TRBV11-2	TRBD2	many	TRBJ2-1	CASSSGTSSYNEQFF	TGTGCCAGCAGCTCTGGGACTAGCTCCTACAATGAGCAGTTCTTC
TRBV20-1	-	-	TRBJ1-1	CRVSQGTAEAFF	TGCAGGGTATCGCAAGGGACGGCTGAAGCTTTCTTT
TRBV6-5	TRBD2	few	TRBJ2-3	CASSSTSAGGTDTQYF	TGTGCCAGCAGTTCGACTAGCGCCGGGGGTACAGATACGCAGTATTTT
TRBV7-3	-	many	TRBJ2-3	CASSQTRGADTQYF	TGTGCCAGCAGCCAGACTAGGGGGGCAGATACGCAGTATTTT
TRBV5-1	TRBD1	few	TRBJ1-1	CASSLQGYEAFF	TGCGCCAGCAGTTTACAGGGGTATGAAGCTTTCTTT
TRBV20-1	TRBD1	-	TRBJ1-1	CSAATGLNTEAFF	TGCAGTGCTGCGACAGGGCTGAACACTGAAGCTTTCTTT
TRBV10-3	TRBD2	few	TRBJ2-2	CAGREGNTGELFF	TGTGCCGGCAGGGAGGGGAACACCGGGGAGCTGTTTTTT
TRBV10-3	-	-	TRBJ2-1	CAIGRGVNEQFF	TGTGCCATCGGCAGAGGGGTCAATGAGCAGTTCTTC
TRBV6-5	-	many	TRBJ1-2	CASARGNGYTF	TGTGCCAGCGCCCGGGGTAATGGCTACACCTTC
TRBV20-1	-	many	TRBJ2-3	CSASGSTDTQYF	TGCAGTGCTAGTGGGAGCACAGATACGCAGTATTTT
TRBV20-1	-	many	TRBJ2-1	CSGTDSPPEQFF	TGCAGTGGCACGGACAGCCCCCCAGAGCAGTTCTTC
TRBV12-3/TRBV12-4	-	-	TRBJ2-2	CASSNDSPNTGELFF	TGTGCCAGCAGTAACGACAGTCCTAACACCGGGGAGCTGTTTTTT
TRBV10-3	TRBD1	-	TRBJ1-1	CAISGNRGHGNTEAFF	TGTGCCATCAGCGGCAACAGGGGGCACGGGAACACTGAAGCTTTCTTT
TRBV29-1	-	few	TRBJ2-3	CSVSAADTQYF	TGCAGCGTTTCAGCGGCAGATACGCAGTATTTT
TRBV5-1	TRBD2	-	TRBJ2-1	CASSLAPASGTDNEQFF	TGCGCCAGCAGCTTGGCCCCAGCTAGCGGGACTGACAATGAGCAGTTCTTC
TRBV12-3/TRBV12-4	TRBD1	many	TRBJ2-2	CASSFRQGANGELFF	TGTGCCAGCAGTTTCCGCCAGGGGGCAAATGGGGAGCTGTTTTTT
TRBV11-3	TRBD1	-	TRBJ2-1	CASSSQGVGSYNEQFF	TGTGCCAGCAGTTCACAGGGGGTTGGCTCCTACAATGAGCAGTTCTTC
TRBV5-6	-	few	TRBJ2-7	CASSKGQLHTYEQYF	TGTGCCAGCAGCAAAGGACAGTTACATACCTACGAGCAGTACTTC
TRBV20-1	-	many	TRBJ2-7	CSGGGLRDYEQYF	TGCAGTGGGGGGGGGCTGCGGGATTACGAGCAGTACTTC
TRBV7-6	-	few	TRBJ2-1	CASSGATTYNEQFF	TGTGCCAGCAGCGGGGCCACTACCTACAATGAGCAGTTCTTC
TRBV29-1	TRBD1	few	TRBJ2-5	CSVATGSGQTQYF	TGCAGCGTTGCGACAGGGAGTGGACAGACCCAGTACTTC
TRBV5-1	-	many	TRBJ1-1	CASSFYQSNTEAFF	TGCGCCAGCAGCTTTTATCAGTCGAACACTGAAGCTTTCTTT
TRBV20-1	-	many	TRBJ2-2	CSAVRTGTGELFF	TGCAGTGCTGTCCGTACGGGGACCGGGGAGCTGTTTTTT
TRBV11-3	TRBD2	many	TRBJ2-3	CASSWERGYTDTQYF	TGTGCCAGCAGCTGGGAGCGGGGCTACACAGATACGCAGTATTTT
TRBV5-1	TRBD1	few	TRBJ1-1	CASSGGQGFAEAFF	TGCGCCAGCAGCGGGGGACAGGGGTTCGCTGAAGCTTTCTTT
TRBV2	-	many	TRBJ2-3	CASRGQTTDTQYF	TGTGCCAGCAGGGGGCAGACGACAGATACGCAGTATTTT
TRBV9	TRBD2	few	TRBJ2-3	CASSTSGTSGGASTDTQYF	TGTGCCAGCAGCACCTCCGGGACTAGCGGGGGGGCTAGCACAGATACGCAGTATTTT
TRBV12-3/TRBV12-4	-	few	TRBJ1-2	CASSKQGPANYGYTF	TGTGCCAGCAGTAAACAGGGACCAGCTAACTATGGCTACACCTTC
TRBV20-1	TRBD2	few	TRBJ2-1	CSARPGLAGGNEQFF	TGCAGTGCCAGGCCCGGACTAGCGGGGGGAAATGAGCAGTTCTTC
TRBV30	-	many	TRBJ1-1	CALIRSEAFF	TGTGCCCTGATAAGAAGCGAAGCTTTCTTT
TRBV7-8	-	few	TRBJ2-5	CASSSPLSSGTQETQYF	TGTGCCAGCAGCTCTCCCCTCTCATCGGGGACCCAAGAGACCCAGTACTTC
TRBV5-4	-	many	TRBJ2-7	CASSLEQGYEQYF	TGTGCCAGCAGCTTGGAGCAGGGCTACGAGCAGTACTTC
TRBV29-1	-	few	TRBJ2-1	CSALSVGKDF	TGCAGCGCCCTATCGGTGGGAAAAGACTTC
TRBV27	TRBD1	many	TRBJ2-7	CATRTGERQQYF	TGTGCCACCAGGACAGGCGAGCGACAGCAGTACTTC
TRBV6-2/TRBV6-3	TRBD2	-	TRBJ2-2	CASSMGTSDTGELFF	TGTGCCAGCAGTATGGGGACTAGTGACACCGGGGAGCTGTTTTTT
TRBV24-1	TRBD1	many	TRBJ2-1	CATSARQGDDNEQFF	TGTGCCACCAGTGCCAGACAGGGGGACGATAATGAGCAGTTCTTC
TRBV18	-	-	TRBJ2-1	CASSPGLLNEQFF	TGTGCCAGCTCGCCGGGACTCCTAAATGAGCAGTTCTTC
TRBV5-4	-	few	TRBJ2-3	CASSLGPTSTDTQYF	TGTGCCAGCAGCTTGGGACCTACTAGCACAGATACGCAGTATTTT